This entry describes one TCR beta chain. No antigen is known for it. Trimming took 3 bases from V and 5 from J; bases not matched to a gene: 8. The CDR3 length is 15 residues. Germline CDR1 is WNHNN and CDR2 is SYGVQD (reference sequence). TCRdb reprocessed the RT-PCR reads with MiXCR, giving one entry per CDR3 protein. The sample contains around 1,200 distinct CDR3 sequences, roughly nine tenths of which appear only once. The sample originates from a study of yellow fever vaccine responses in identical twins. Study conclusions and caveats: Reportedly, twins' vaccine T cell responses looked partly convergent and partly personalized.

Sequences were derived from T cells from blood (PBMCs), unsorted or a sorted subset (not recorded which), sampled before or after yellow fever vaccination (not recorded which). The sequence was collected from a female donor who received the yellow fever vaccine. The chain joins TRBV10-1 to TRBJ1-2, with 8 bases aligning to TRBD1. In DNA form, the CDR3 reads TGCGCCAGCAGTGACGGGGACAGGCAGACATATGGCTACACCTTC. This translates into CASSDGDRQTYGYTF.